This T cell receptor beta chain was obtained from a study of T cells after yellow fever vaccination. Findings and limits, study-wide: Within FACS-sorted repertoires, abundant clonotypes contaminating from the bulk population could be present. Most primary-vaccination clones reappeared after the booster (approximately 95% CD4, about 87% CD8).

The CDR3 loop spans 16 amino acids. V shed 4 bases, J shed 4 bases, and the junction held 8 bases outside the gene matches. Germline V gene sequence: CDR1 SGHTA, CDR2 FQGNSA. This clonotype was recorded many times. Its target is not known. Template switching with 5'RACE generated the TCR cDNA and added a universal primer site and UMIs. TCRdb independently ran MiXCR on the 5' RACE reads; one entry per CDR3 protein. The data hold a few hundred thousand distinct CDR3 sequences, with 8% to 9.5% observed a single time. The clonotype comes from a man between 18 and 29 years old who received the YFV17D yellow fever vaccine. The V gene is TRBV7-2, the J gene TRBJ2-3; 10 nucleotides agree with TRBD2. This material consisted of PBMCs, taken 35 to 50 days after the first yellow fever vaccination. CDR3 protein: CASSWKRGGISDTQYF. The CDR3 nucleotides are TGTGCCAGCAGCTGGAAGCGGGGGGGCATATCAGATACGCAGTATTTT.